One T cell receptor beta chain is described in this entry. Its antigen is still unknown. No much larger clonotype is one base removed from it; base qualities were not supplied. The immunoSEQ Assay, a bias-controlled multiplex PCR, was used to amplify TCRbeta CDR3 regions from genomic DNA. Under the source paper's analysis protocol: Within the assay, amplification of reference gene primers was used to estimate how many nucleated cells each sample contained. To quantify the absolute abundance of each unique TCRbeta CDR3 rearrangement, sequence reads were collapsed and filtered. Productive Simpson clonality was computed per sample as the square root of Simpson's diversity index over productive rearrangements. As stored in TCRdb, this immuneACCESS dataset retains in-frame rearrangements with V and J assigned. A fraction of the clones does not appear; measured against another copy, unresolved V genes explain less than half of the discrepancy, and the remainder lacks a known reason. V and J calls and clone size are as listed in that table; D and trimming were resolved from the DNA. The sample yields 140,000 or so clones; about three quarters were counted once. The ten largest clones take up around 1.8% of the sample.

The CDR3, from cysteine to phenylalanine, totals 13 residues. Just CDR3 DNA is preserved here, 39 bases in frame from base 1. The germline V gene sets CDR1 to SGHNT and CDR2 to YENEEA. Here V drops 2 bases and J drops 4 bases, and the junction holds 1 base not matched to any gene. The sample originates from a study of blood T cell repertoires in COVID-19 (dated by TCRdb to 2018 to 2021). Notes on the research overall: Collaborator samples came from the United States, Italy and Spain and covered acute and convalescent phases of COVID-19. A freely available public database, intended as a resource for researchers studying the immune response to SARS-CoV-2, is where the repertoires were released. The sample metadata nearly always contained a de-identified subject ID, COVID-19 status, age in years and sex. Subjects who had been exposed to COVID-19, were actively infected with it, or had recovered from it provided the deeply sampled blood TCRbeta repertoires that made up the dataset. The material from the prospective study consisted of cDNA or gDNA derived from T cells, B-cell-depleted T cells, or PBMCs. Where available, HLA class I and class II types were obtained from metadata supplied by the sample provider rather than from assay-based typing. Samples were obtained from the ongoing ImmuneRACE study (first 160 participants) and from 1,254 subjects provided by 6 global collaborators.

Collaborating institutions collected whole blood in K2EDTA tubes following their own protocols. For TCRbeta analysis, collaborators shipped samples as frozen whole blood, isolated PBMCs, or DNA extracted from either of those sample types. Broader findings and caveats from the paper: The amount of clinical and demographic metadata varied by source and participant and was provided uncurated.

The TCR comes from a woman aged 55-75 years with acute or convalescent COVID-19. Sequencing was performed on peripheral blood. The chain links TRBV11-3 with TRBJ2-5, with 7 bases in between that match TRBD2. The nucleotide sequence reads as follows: TGTGCCAGCAGCTTACAGCGGGGAGAGACCCAGTACTTC. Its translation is CASSLQRGETQYF.